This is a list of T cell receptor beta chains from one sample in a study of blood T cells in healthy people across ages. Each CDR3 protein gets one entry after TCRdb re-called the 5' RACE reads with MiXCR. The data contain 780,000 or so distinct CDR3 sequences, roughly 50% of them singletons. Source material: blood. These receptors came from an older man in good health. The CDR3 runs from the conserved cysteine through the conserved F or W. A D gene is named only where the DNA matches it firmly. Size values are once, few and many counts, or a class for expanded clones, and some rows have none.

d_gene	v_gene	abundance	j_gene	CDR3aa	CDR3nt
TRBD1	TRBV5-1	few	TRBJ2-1	CASSLSGQGASEQFF	TGCGCCAGCAGCTTGTCGGGACAGGGGGCTTCTGAGCAGTTCTTC
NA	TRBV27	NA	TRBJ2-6	CASSSLRGAPGANVLTF	TGTGCCAGCAGTTCTTTACGGGGGGCGCCCGGGGCCAACGTCCTGACTTTC
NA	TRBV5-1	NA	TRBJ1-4	CASSLERGRIEKLFF	TGCGCCAGCAGCTTGGAAAGGGGAAGGATTGAAAAACTGTTTTTT
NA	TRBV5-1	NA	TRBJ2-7	CASSMPLGDSYEQYF	TGCGCCAGCAGCATGCCGTTGGGTGACTCCTACGAGCAGTACTTC
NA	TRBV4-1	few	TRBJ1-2	CASSQGEAAAYGYTF	TGCGCCAGCAGCCAAGGTGAGGCGGCGGCCTATGGCTACACCTTC
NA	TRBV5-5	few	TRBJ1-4	CASSPDSRNEKLFF	TGTGCCAGCAGCCCGGACAGCCGAAATGAAAAACTGTTTTTT
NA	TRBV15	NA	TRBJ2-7	CATRPRGRSYEQYF	TGTGCCACCAGACCCCGGGGGAGGTCCTACGAGCAGTACTTC
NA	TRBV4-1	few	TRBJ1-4	CASSQDKSQGEEKLFF	TGCGCCAGCAGCCAAGACAAATCACAGGGTGAAGAAAAACTGTTTTTT
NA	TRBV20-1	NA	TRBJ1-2	CSVASGYGYTF	TGCAGTGTGGCGTCGGGCTATGGCTACACCTTC
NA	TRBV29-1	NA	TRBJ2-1	CSAGLTRYNEQFF	TGCAGCGCTGGACTGACGCGGTACAATGAGCAGTTCTTC
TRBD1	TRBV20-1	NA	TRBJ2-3	CSAPGTGPTDTQYF	TGCAGTGCTCCCGGGACAGGACCCACAGATACGCAGTATTTT
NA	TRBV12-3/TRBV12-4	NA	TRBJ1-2	CASSGGFGYTF	TGTGCCAGCAGTGGGGGATTTGGCTACACCTTC
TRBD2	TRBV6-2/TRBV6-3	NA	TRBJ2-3	CASSWILAGGPGSTDTQYF	TGTGCCAGCAGTTGGATACTAGCGGGAGGGCCGGGAAGCACAGATACGCAGTATTTT
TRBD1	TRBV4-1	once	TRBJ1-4	CASSHPTGGGNEKLFF	TGCGCCAGCAGCCACCCGACAGGGGGGGGTAATGAAAAACTGTTTTTT